The rows below give T cell receptor beta chains drawn from one sample of a study of cytomegalovirus exposure and HLA in healthy donors. The assay was immunoSEQ multiplex PCR, and TCRdb's table has in-frame clones only and misses some. The sample contains roughly 130,000 clones, about 79% of which appear only once. The sample comprised PBMCs. Every receptor here comes from a man aged 18 to 29 in good health and CMV-seronegative. CDR3s include the opening cysteine and the closing phenylalanine or tryptophan. The order of the fields is J gene, V gene, D gene, clone size, CDR3 protein, CDR3 DNA. A D gene is named only where the DNA matches it firmly. Expanded clones are given a class, and other clones once, few, many or no size at all.

TRBJ2-1	TRBV30	.	once	CAWLEAGSYNEQFF	TGTGCCTGGCTGGAAGCGGGCTCCTACAATGAGCAGTTCTTC
TRBJ2-1	TRBV28	.	.	CASEQNNNEQFF	TGTGCCAGCGAACAGAACAACAATGAGCAGTTCTTC
TRBJ1-5	TRBV27	TRBD1	.	CASSPQGRQPQHF	TGTGCCAGCAGTCCACAGGGGAGGCAGCCCCAGCATTTT
TRBJ2-3	TRBV18	TRBD2	.	CASSPRTSGSPTDTQYF	TGTGCCAGCTCACCTAGGACTAGCGGGAGTCCCACAGATACGCAGTATTTT
TRBJ2-7	TRBV4-3	TRBD2	once	CASSQAASGSYEQYF	TGCGCCAGCAGCCAAGCAGCTAGCGGGTCCTACGAGCAGTACTTC
TRBJ2-7	TRBV9	TRBD1	.	CASSLQTGPYEQYF	TGTGCCAGCAGCCTACAGACAGGGCCGTACGAGCAGTACTTC
TRBJ2-7	TRBV30	TRBD1	.	CAWSTGTVSYEQYF	TGTGCCTGGAGTACGGGGACAGTCTCCTACGAGCAGTACTTC
TRBJ1-2	TRBV5-4	.	.	CASRPQGFNYGYTF	TGTGCCAGCAGACCGCAGGGGTTTAACTATGGCTACACCTTC
TRBJ1-1	TRBV5-6	.	few	CASSRGMNTEAFF	TGTGCCAGCAGCAGGGGCATGAACACTGAAGCTTTCTTT
TRBJ2-3	TRBV5-1	TRBD2	.	CASSSSNTGLADSTDTQYF	TGCGCCAGCAGCTCGAGCAACACGGGACTAGCGGATAGCACAGATACGCAGTATTTT
TRBJ1-6	TRBV19	TRBD1	.	CASSILTGTGDSPLHF	TGTGCCAGTAGTATCCTAACCGGGACAGGAGATTCACCCCTCCACTTT
TRBJ1-1	TRBV7-6	.	.	CASSYNLGQRNTEAFF	TGTGCCAGCAGCTATAACCTTGGACAACGGAACACTGAAGCTTTCTTT
TRBJ2-3	TRBV9	TRBD2	.	CASRGGPPSTDTQYF	TGTGCCAGCAGGGGAGGGCCACCTAGCACAGATACGCAGTATTTT
TRBJ2-1	TRBV29-1	TRBD2	.	CSVEDSGSKYNEQFF	TGCAGCGTTGAGGATAGCGGGAGCAAGTACAATGAGCAGTTCTTC
TRBJ2-6	TRBV18	TRBD1	.	CASSPLVGTGASGANVLTF	TGTGCCAGCTCACCACTCGTCGGGACAGGGGCCTCTGGGGCCAACGTCCTGACTTTC
TRBJ2-1	TRBV29-1	TRBD1	.	CSVGDRAGFGDEQFF	TGCAGCGTTGGGGACAGGGCGGGTTTCGGAGATGAGCAGTTCTTC
TRBJ1-1	TRBV18	.	.	CASSPEDTEAFF	TGTGCCAGCTCACCCGAGGACACTGAAGCTTTCTTT
TRBJ2-1	TRBV7-2	TRBD2	.	CASSLLREINEQFF	TGTGCCAGCAGCTTATTGCGGGAGATCAATGAGCAGTTCTTC
TRBJ1-2	TRBV7-6	TRBD1	once	CASRRSFVSLISDRPIYGYTF	TGTGCCAGCCGCCGATCTTTCGTGTCCCTAATCTCGGACAGGCCAATCTATGGCTACACCTTC
TRBJ1-1	TRBV6-5	.	.	CASSYGQGTEAFF	TGTGCCAGCAGTTATGGGCAGGGCACTGAAGCTTTCTTT
TRBJ1-5	TRBV6-6	.	.	CASSPPRGGQPQHF	TGTGCCAGCAGTCCCCCGAGAGGGGGTCAGCCCCAGCATTTT
TRBJ2-1	TRBV5-6	TRBD2	.	CASSISSGGTLYNEQFF	TGTGCCAGCAGCATATCTAGCGGAGGGACCCTTTACAATGAGCAGTTCTTC
TRBJ1-4	TRBV28	.	.	CASSLTENEKLFF	TGTGCCAGCAGCCTGACAGAAAATGAAAAACTGTTTTTT
TRBJ2-7	TRBV27	.	.	CASRQVSSYEQYF	TGTGCCAGCAGACAGGTGAGCTCCTACGAGCAGTACTTC
TRBJ2-2	TRBV5-1	.	few	CASSRTDSLNTGELFF	TGCGCCAGCAGCAGGACGGACAGCCTGAACACCGGGGAGCTGTTTTTT
TRBJ1-5	TRBV4-3	TRBD1	few	CASSLTTGVWQPQHF	TGCGCCAGCAGCCTTACCACAGGGGTCTGGCAGCCCCAGCATTTT
TRBJ2-1	TRBV19	TRBD2	.	CASIQTGGGYNEQFF	TGTGCCAGCATCCAGACGGGAGGGGGGTACAATGAGCAGTTCTTC
TRBJ2-7	TRBV18	TRBD1	.	CASSNRGLGSYEQYF	TGTGCCAGCTCTAATAGGGGGCTAGGTTCCTACGAGCAGTACTTC
TRBJ2-2	TRBV6-5	TRBD2	.	CASSPGTKNTGELFF	TGTGCCAGCAGCCCCGGGACTAAGAACACCGGGGAGCTGTTTTTT
TRBJ1-1	TRBV7-9	.	.	CASSPLQGHPFF	TGTGCCAGCAGCCCATTACAGGGCCATCCTTTCTTT
TRBJ1-5	TRBV7-9	.	.	CASSLEGDSNQPQHF	TGTGCCAGCAGCTTAGAAGGGGATAGCAATCAGCCCCAGCATTTT
TRBJ1-4	TRBV11-2	.	.	CASSPRTWINEKLFF	TGTGCCAGCAGCCCAAGGACTTGGATTAATGAAAAACTGTTTTTT
TRBJ1-5	TRBV6-6	.	.	CASSYSSGDQPQHF	TGTGCCAGCAGTTACTCTTCAGGTGATCAGCCCCAGCATTTT
TRBJ1-3	TRBV4-1	TRBD1	.	CASSHGTVMGNTIYF	TGCGCCAGCAGCCACGGGACAGTCATGGGAAACACCATATATTTT
TRBJ1-1	TRBV7-9	.	.	CASSLERTRAEAFF	TGTGCCAGCAGCTTAGAAAGGACAAGGGCTGAAGCTTTCTTT
TRBJ1-5	TRBV6-6	.	.	CASSYPDRDKPQHF	TGTGCCAGCAGTTACCCGGACCGGGACAAGCCCCAGCATTTT
TRBJ1-4	TRBV5-1	TRBD1	.	CASSSGTGHEKLFF	TGCGCCAGCAGCTCCGGGACAGGGCATGAAAAACTGTTTTTT
TRBJ2-7	TRBV28	TRBD2	.	CASSLPGGKYEQYF	TGTGCCAGCAGTTTACCGGGAGGAAAATACGAGCAGTACTTC
TRBJ2-7	TRBV5-8	.	once	CASSFWAESSYEQYF	TGTGCCAGCAGCTTCTGGGCAGAGAGCTCCTACGAGCAGTACTTC
TRBJ2-1	TRBV14	TRBD2	.	CASSHSGRAYNEQFF	TGTGCCAGCAGCCACAGCGGGAGGGCCTACAATGAGCAGTTCTTC
TRBJ1-2	TRBV5-4	.	few	CASSPDGAYGYTF	TGTGCCAGCAGCCCCGACGGAGCCTATGGCTACACCTTC
TRBJ2-3	TRBV2	TRBD1	.	CASSGQFGTLWGQGNTDTQYF	TGTGCCAGCAGCGGACAGTTCGGTACATTGTGGGGACAGGGGAACACAGATACGCAGTATTTT
TRBJ2-3	TRBV30	TRBD1	.	CACRDRGTDTQYF	TGTGCCTGCCGGGACAGGGGCACAGATACGCAGTATTTT
TRBJ1-2	TRBV5-1	TRBD1	.	CASSLGDSLTGYTF	TGCGCCAGCAGCTTGGGGGACAGCCTAACGGGCTACACCTTC
TRBJ2-5	TRBV9	.	.	CASSAGSLEETQYF	TGTGCCAGCAGCGCGGGGTCTTTGGAAGAGACCCAGTACTTC
TRBJ2-1	TRBV30	TRBD2	once	CAWSVGTSGSNEQFF	TGTGCCTGGAGTGTCGGGACTAGCGGGAGCAATGAGCAGTTCTTC
TRBJ2-1	TRBV19	.	.	CASSIASLRDEQFF	TGTGCCAGTAGTATAGCCTCCTTGAGGGATGAGCAGTTCTTC
TRBJ1-5	TRBV11-2	TRBD1	.	CASSAGTGVHQPQHF	TGTGCCAGCAGCGCCGGGACAGGGGTCCATCAGCCCCAGCATTTT
TRBJ2-1	TRBV4-2	.	.	CASSQGVRTTLNEQFF	TGTGCCAGCAGCCAAGGGGTGAGGACTACCCTGAATGAGCAGTTCTTC